The clone carrying this TCR beta chain was seen a single time. This sample was included in a study of blood T cell repertoires in COVID-19. Some clones are missing from TCRdb's copy, which holds only in-frame ones; the method was immunoSEQ multiplex PCR. This sample carries 220,000 or so clones, about 88% of them seen once, and the ten largest clones take roughly 10%. Germline CDR1 reads SEHNR; CDR2 reads FQNEAQ (reference sequence). CDR3 length: 13 residues. With 5 bases removed from V and 4 bases from J, the gap between germline ends came to 11 bases. The gene calls are TRBV7-9 and TRBJ1-2; the D is unclear. The sample taken for sequencing was peripheral blood. This TCR was recovered from a woman in her fifties or sixties with COVID-19, enrolled during active disease. The CDR3 DNA reads as TGTGCCAGCAGCGTTGGACTATCCTATGGCTACACCTTC. Translating gives CASSVGLSYGYTF.